This T cell receptor (beta chain) was sequenced for a study of spatial heterogeneity in lung cancer. The wider study: As counted in raw reads, each unique TCR and UMI combination appeared more than ten times on average.

TCRdb re-called the 5' RACE reads through MiXCR, storing one row per CDR3 protein. The data contain 60,000 or so distinct CDR3 sequences, approximately 6% of them singletons. Noted time point: sample taken at primary tumor resection. The donors, 70 to 80 patients with untreated early-stage non-small cell lung cancer, provided the samples. V lost 5 bases to trimming and J lost 0 bases, with 25 bases between them. Germline-derived CDR1 and CDR2 are SGHVS and FQNEAQ. The CDR3 runs to 19 residues. There are many counts of this clonotype. This TCR was recovered from a female donor with early-stage non-small cell lung cancer. The chain joins TRBV7-8 to TRBJ1-1, with TRBD1 as a possible D gene (6 bases). This specimen consisted of PBMCs, obtained at surgery. The CDR3, as DNA: TGTGCCAGCAGCCATAAATTCGAGGGGGGCGGACCAATGAACACTGAAGCTTTCTTT. Amino acid sequence: CASSHKFEGGGPMNTEAFF. The full variable domain, with the rest looked up from reference TRBV7-8 and TRBJ1-1, is GAGVSQSPRYKVAKRGQDVALRCDPISGHVSLFWYQQALGQGPEFLTYFQNEAQLDKSGLPSDRFFAERPEGSVSTLKIQRTQQEDSAVYLCASSHKFEGGGPMNTEAFFGQGTRLTVV.